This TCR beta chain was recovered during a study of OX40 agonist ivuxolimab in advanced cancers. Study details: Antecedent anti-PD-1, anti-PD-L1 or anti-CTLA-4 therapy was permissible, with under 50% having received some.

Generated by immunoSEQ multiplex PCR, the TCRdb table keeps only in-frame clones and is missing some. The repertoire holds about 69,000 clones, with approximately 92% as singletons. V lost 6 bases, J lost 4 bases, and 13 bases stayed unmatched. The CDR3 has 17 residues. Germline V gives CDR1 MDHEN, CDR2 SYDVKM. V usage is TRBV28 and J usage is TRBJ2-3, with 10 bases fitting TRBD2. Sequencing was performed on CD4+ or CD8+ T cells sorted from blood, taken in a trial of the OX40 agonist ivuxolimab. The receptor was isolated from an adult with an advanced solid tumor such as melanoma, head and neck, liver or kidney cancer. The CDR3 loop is CASSVQLAGGSADTQYF. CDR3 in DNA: TGTGCCAGCAGCGTACAATTAGCGGGAGGATCTGCAGATACGCAGTATTTT.